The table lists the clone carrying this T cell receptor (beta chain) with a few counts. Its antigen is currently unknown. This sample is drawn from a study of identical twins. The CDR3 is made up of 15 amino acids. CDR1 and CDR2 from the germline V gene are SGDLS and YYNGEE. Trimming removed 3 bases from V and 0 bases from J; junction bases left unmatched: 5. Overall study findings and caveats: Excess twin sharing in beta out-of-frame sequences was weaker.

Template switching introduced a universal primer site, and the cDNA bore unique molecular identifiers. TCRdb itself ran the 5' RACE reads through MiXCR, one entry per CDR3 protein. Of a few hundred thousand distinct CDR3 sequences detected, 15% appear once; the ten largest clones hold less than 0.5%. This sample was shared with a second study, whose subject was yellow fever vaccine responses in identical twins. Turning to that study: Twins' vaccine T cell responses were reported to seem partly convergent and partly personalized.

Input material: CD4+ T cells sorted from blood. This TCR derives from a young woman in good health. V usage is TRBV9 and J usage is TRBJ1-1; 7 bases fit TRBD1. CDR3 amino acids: CASSGQTGMNTEAFF. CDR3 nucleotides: TGTGCCAGCAGCGGACAGACAGGGATGAACACTGAAGCTTTCTTT. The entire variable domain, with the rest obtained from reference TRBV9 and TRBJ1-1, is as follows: DSGVTQTPKHLITATGQRVTLRCSPRSGDLSVYWYQQSLDQGLQFLIQYYNGEERAKGNILERFSAQQFPDLHSELNLSSLELGDSALYFCASSGQTGMNTEAFFGQGTRLTVV.